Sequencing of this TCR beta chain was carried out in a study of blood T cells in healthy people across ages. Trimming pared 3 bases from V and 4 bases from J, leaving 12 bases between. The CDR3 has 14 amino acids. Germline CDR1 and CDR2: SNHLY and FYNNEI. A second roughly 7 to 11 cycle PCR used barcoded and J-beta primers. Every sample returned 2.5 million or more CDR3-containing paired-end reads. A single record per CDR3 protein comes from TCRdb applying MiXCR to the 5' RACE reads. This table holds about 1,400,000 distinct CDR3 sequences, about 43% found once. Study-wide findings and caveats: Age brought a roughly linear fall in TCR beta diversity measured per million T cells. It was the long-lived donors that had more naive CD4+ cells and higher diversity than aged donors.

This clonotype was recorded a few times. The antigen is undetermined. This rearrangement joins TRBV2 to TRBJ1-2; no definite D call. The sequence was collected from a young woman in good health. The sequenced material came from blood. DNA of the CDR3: TGTGCCAGCAGTGACTCCCGCAGTTTCTATGGCTACACCTTC. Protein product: CASSDSRSFYGYTF.